Listed here are 32 T cell receptor beta chains from one sample, sequenced in a study of CD8 T cells in ankylosing spondylitis. TCRdb redid the calling of the 5' RACE reads with MiXCR, one entry per CDR3 protein. This sample carries about 64,000 distinct CDR3 sequences, approximately 6% of them seen once, and the ten largest clones take 5%. The source material was synovial fluid, either unsorted or a sorted T cell fraction (not recorded which). Receptors were obtained from a male donor with ankylosing spondylitis.

In this sample, this clonotype turned up many times. The rearrangement links TRBV20-1 to TRBJ2-7; 9 nucleotides line up with TRBD2. Germline trimming cut 0 bases from V and 2 bases from J; bases unmatched to any gene: 5. This CDR3 is built from 15 residues. Germline V lookup: CDR1 DFQATT, CDR2 SNEGSKA (reference sequence). The CDR3 nucleotides are TGCAGTGCTAGAGATCCTAGCGGGGCTCCCTACGAGCAGTACTTC. This sequence encodes CSARDPSGAPYEQYF.

The chain is built from TRBV6-5 and TRBJ2-2, with D unresolved. Trimming shortened V by 5 bases and J by 6 bases, and 7 bases separated the two germline ends. Germline CDR1 and CDR2: MNHEY and SVGAGI. The CDR3 is made up of 12 amino acids. The CDR3 is CASSVRAGELFF. The DNA of the CDR3 is TGTGCCAGCAGTGTTCGAGCCGGGGAGCTGTTTTTT.

This clonotype has a count of ten or more. The chain combines TRBV29-1 with TRBJ2-2, with D tentatively TRBD2 (5 bases). The CDR3 is made up of 13 amino acids. V shed 4 bases and J shed 6 bases, with 12 bases lying between them. Germline CDR1 and CDR2: SQVTM and ANQGSEA. CDR3 DNA: TGCAGCGTTGCCGGGGTTCGGGCCGGGGAGCTGTTTTTT. Residues: CSVAGVRAGELFF.

This clonotype was detected ten times or more. The genes are TRBV18 and TRBJ2-1; maybe TRBD2 (5 bases). The V gene's germline CDR1 is KGHSH and CDR2 LQKENI. CDR3 length equals 16 residues. V was clipped by 2 bases and J by 5 bases, with 16 bases between them. CDR3 bases: TGTGCCAGCTCACCATCCCGGGGAGTGGATAACAATGAGCAGTTCTTC. Translated, it gives CASSPSRGVDNNEQFF.

V and J are TRBV3-1 and TRBJ1-5, with a tentative D call TRBD1 (5 bases). From germline, CDR1 is LGHDT and CDR2 YNNKEL (reference sequence). The CDR3 spans 15 residues. V lost 2 bases, J lost 4 bases, and 12 bases lay in between. In nucleotides, the CDR3 is TGTGCCAGCAGCCAACAGGGCCAGCGGAATCAGCCCCAGCATTTT. Protein: CASSQQGQRNQPQHF.

This clonotype has at least ten counts. The rearrangement uses TRBV25-1 and TRBJ1-2, with 9 positions matching TRBD1. V shed 6 bases and J 5 bases; nucleotides not matched to a gene: 4. The germline V gene has CDR1 MGHDK and CDR2 SYGVNS. The CDR3 spans 13 residues. CDR3 nucleotide sequence: TGTGCCAGCAGGGGACAGGGACTATATGGCTACACCTTC. Its protein product is CASRGQGLYGYTF.

This clonotype was observed many times. The genes are TRBV4-1 and TRBJ2-2; TRBD1 aligns across 9 bases. The J segment lost 4 bases and the V segment lost 4 bases, leaving 10 bases of the junction unmatched. Per germline, CDR1 MGHRA and CDR2 YSYEKL. The CDR3 contains 17 residues. The CDR3 DNA reads TGCGCCAGCAGCCCGTTTACAGGGGGCAAAGGCACCGGGGAGCTGTTTTTT. It translates to CASSPFTGGKGTGELFF.

This clonotype was found many times. V usage is TRBV11-2 and J usage is TRBJ2-3, with 9 bases matching TRBD2. CDR3 length: 17 residues. CDR1 and CDR2 (germline): SGHAT, FQNNGV. The J segment lost 2 bases and the V segment lost 6 bases, leaving 12 bases of the junction unmatched. CDR3 region: CASSSRPSGRPTDTQYF. Written as DNA, the CDR3 is TGTGCCAGCAGTTCCCGGCCAAGCGGGAGGCCCACAGATACGCAGTATTTT.

A word on this clonotype: No conserved phenylalanine or tryptophan is present at the end of the CDR3, so a read error is the likely explanation. V gene TRBV20-1 combines with J gene TRBJ1-1; no firm D call. Germline CDR1 DFQATT, CDR2 SNEGSKA (reference sequence). The V and J ends lost 0 bases and 2 bases respectively, with 13 bases between them. The CDR3 is made up of 15 amino acids. The CDR3: CSARDPRRPNTEAFY. For the CDR3, the DNA is TGCAGTGCTAGAGATCCCCGACGGCCAAACACTGAAGCTTTCTAT.

The chain links TRBV19 to TRBJ2-3; no clear D. The CDR3 has 15 amino acids. CDR1 and CDR2 (germline): LNHDA, SQIVND (reference sequence). V gave up 5 bases and J gave up 5 bases, with 17 bases separating them. This chain's CDR3 is CASSFLTGVGDTQYF. For the CDR3, the DNA is TGTGCCAGTAGTTTTTTGACTGGGGTTGGAGATACGCAGTATTTT.

By share, this clonotype ranks as medium-sized. The genes are TRBV7-9 and TRBJ2-7; 7 positions agree with TRBD1. The CDR3 runs 14 residues. Trimming took 3 bases from V and 5 from J; bases not matched to a gene: 7. Germline values: CDR1 SEHNR, CDR2 FQNEAQ (reference sequence). CDR3 sequence reads: CASSLDRFVHEQYF. In DNA, the CDR3 is TGTGCCAGCAGCTTGGACAGGTTCGTCCACGAGCAGTACTTC.

This clonotype is medium-sized (0.01 to 0.1%) within its sample. V gene TRBV7-3 combines with J gene TRBJ2-4; tentative D call: TRBD2 (5 bases). Deletions cut 5 bases from V and 9 bases from J, with 14 bases between. Germline assignment: CDR1 SGHTA and CDR2 FQGTGA. The CDR3 runs to 13 residues. The CDR3 nucleotides are TGTGCCAGCAGCCCTTTTGAGGGCAGCATTCAGTACTTC. It encodes CASSPFEGSIQYF.

This clonotype showed up many times. J is TRBJ2-7 and V is TRBV4-1; TRBD2 is a possible D gene (6 bases). Per the germline V gene, CDR1 is MGHRA and CDR2 is YSYEKL. Trimming left V 1 base short and J 2 bases short, with 15 bases between. The CDR3 contains 16 residues. The CDR3 coding sequence is TGCGCCAGCAGCCAAGGAAGGGCGGGATTCGCCTACGAGCAGTACTTC. Translating gives CASSQGRAGFAYEQYF.

This clonotype was counted a few times. In DNA, the CDR3 is TGCGCCAGCAGCTTGAGGGTGGACAGCTTCTATGGCTACACCTTC. Translated, it gives CASSLRVDSFYGYTF. The chain has TRBV5-1 and TRBJ1-2; the D gene is possibly TRBD1 (6 bases). CDR3 length: 15 amino acids. Per germline, CDR1 SGHRS and CDR2 YFSETQ. Trimming stripped 1 base from V and 4 bases from J, with 14 bases between.

This clonotype appeared many times. The chain couples TRBV6-2 or TRBV6-3 to TRBJ2-4; 7 bases fit TRBD2. Germline lookup yields CDR1 MNHEY and CDR2 SVGEGT. After removal of 5 bases from V and 0 bases from J, the junction contained 19 bases not matched to a gene. The CDR3 runs to 20 residues. The CDR3 reads CASSPLAGQLGNIAKNIQYF. CDR3 coding DNA: TGTGCCAGCAGTCCATTAGCGGGCCAATTGGGGAATATAGCCAAAAACATTCAGTACTTC.

This clonotype counts as medium-sized. The genes are TRBV20-1 and TRBJ1-5; D gene ambiguous. This CDR3 has 15 amino acids. The germline V gene encodes CDR1 DFQATT and CDR2 SNEGSKA (reference sequence). V lost 3 bases, J lost 2 bases, and 14 bases lay in between. The chain's CDR3 is CSASGPGAGNQPQHF. In DNA, the CDR3 is TGCAGTGCTAGCGGTCCGGGAGCGGGCAATCAGCCCCAGCATTTT.

This clonotype came up many times. V is TRBV3-1 and J is TRBJ2-7; D is perhaps TRBD2 (5 bases). Trimming took 4 bases from V and 3 from J, leaving 10 bases between them. This CDR3 has 13 residues. The germline CDR1 and CDR2 sequences are LGHDT and YNNKEL (reference sequence). DNA of the CDR3: TGTGCCAGCAGCCGGGCGGGCTACTACGAGCAGTACTTC. Protein sequence: CASSRAGYYEQYF.

This clonotype was counted a few times. The chain employs TRBV6-1 and TRBJ1-2; D is unresolved. In germline, CDR1 is MNHNS, CDR2 SASEGT. V was shortened by 6 bases and J by 2 bases, with 16 bases between the two germline ends. The CDR3 is 15 residues long. DNA for the CDR3: TGTGCCAGCAGGCGAACCAGTGGCGCGAACTATGGCTACACCTTC. It encodes CASRRTSGANYGYTF.

This clonotype was observed at least ten times. The gene calls are TRBV13 and TRBJ2-2, with unresolved D. V gave up 5 bases and J gave up 6 bases, with 7 bases separating them. Germline CDR1 reads PRHDT; CDR2 reads FYEKMQ (reference sequence). This CDR3 has 12 residues. Here the CDR3 reads CASSQGAGELFF. CDR3 DNA: TGTGCCAGCAGCCAAGGCGCCGGGGAGCTGTTTTTT.

This clonotype was counted many times. This chain connects TRBV7-2 to TRBJ2-3, with D tentatively TRBD2 (6 bases). Germline CDR1 reads SGHTA; CDR2 reads FQGNSA. The CDR3 length is 14 residues. With 2 bases removed from V and 8 bases from J, the gap between germline ends came to 14 bases. The CDR3 coding sequence is TGTGCCAGCAGCTTAATGGGGGGAGTACTTACGCAGTATTTT. It yields the protein CASSLMGGVLTQYF.

Ten or more counts support this clonotype. The V call is TRBV29-1, the J call TRBJ1-5; 7 nucleotides line up with TRBD1. CDR3 size: 15 residues. From germline, CDR1 is SQVTM and CDR2 ANQGSEA. V lost 4 bases, J lost 1 base, and 7 bases stayed unmatched. The CDR3 loop is CSVVLQGTSNQPQHF. The CDR3 coding sequence is TGCAGCGTTGTTTTACAGGGGACGAGCAATCAGCCCCAGCATTTT.

This clonotype was recorded many times. V gene TRBV12-3 or TRBV12-4 combines with J gene TRBJ2-1, with D uncertain. The V end lost 1 base, the J end lost 10 bases, and 17 bases lay between the germline ends. The CDR3 sequence is 15 residues long. The CDR3 is CASSLDRVSRSEQFF. The DNA of the CDR3 is TGTGCCAGCAGTTTAGATCGCGTATCTCGAAGCGAGCAGTTCTTC.

This clonotype has a count of ten or more. This chain links TRBV10-2 with TRBJ2-2; TRBD1 might be the D (5 bases). This CDR3 spans 14 amino acids. V dropped 7 bases and J dropped 1 base, with 10 bases sitting between them. CDR1 is WSHSY, CDR2 SAAADI, per germline. The CDR3 is CASTQTVNTGELFF. The DNA for the CDR3 is TGCGCCAGCACCCAGACAGTGAACACCGGGGAGCTGTTTTTT.

J is TRBJ1-5 and V is TRBV20-1; D not certain. The V end was cut by 3 bases, the J end by 5 bases, with 11 bases between. This CDR3 is 13 amino acids long. Germline V gives CDR1 DFQATT, CDR2 SNEGSKA (reference sequence). The CDR3: CSARKEADQPQHF. The CDR3 DNA reads TGCAGTGCTAGGAAGGAGGCTGATCAGCCCCAGCATTTT.

The chain has TRBV7-3 and TRBJ2-1; 14 bases match TRBD2. Trimming removed 4 bases from V and 5 bases from J; junction bases left unmatched: 16. The CDR3 covers 20 residues. Looked up from germline, CDR1 is SGHTA and CDR2 is FQGTGA. The CDR3 nucleotides are TGTGCCAGCAGCTCACAACCTCCCGGGACTAGCGGGAGACTAGACAATGAGCAGTTCTTC. Its protein product is CASSSQPPGTSGRLDNEQFF.

Comment on this clonotype: At one end, the junction sequence differs from germline, possibly due to a read error. The rearrangement joins TRBV9 to TRBJ2-1; 9 nucleotides line up with TRBD2. The length of the CDR3 is 14 residues. Germline V gene lookup returns CDR1 SGDLS and CDR2 YYNGEE. The CDR3 nucleotides are TGTGCCAGCAGGGTAGCGGGAGAACTCGGTGAGCAGTTCTTC. This encodes CASRVAGELGEQFF. Complete variable domain (other parts from reference TRBV9 and TRBJ2-1): DSGVTQTPKHLITATGQRVTLRCSPRSGDLSVYWYQQSLDQGLQFLIQYYNGEERAKGNILERFSAQQFPDLHSELNLSSLELGDSALYFCASRVAGELGEQFFGPGTRLTVL.

The chain has TRBV30 and TRBJ2-7, with D perhaps matching TRBD1 or TRBD2 (5 bases each). The V gene's germline CDR1 is GTSNPN and CDR2 SVGIG (reference sequence). This CDR3 is 13 amino acids long. Between the trimmed V and J ends, which lost 2 bases and 3 bases, there was a span of 11 bases. CDR3 bases: TGTGCCTGGAGTCGGGGCGGTTACTACGAGCAGTACTTC. Amino acid sequence: CAWSRGGYYEQYF.

This CDR3 reads CSARIGSFSYNEQFF. Written as DNA, the CDR3 is TGCAGTGCCCGAATTGGGAGTTTCTCCTACAATGAGCAGTTCTTC. The rearrangement joins TRBV20-1 to TRBJ2-1; tentatively, D is TRBD2 (5 bases). There are 15 residues in the CDR3. V lost 6 bases and J lost 0, with 15 bases in between. Germline V lookup: CDR1 DFQATT, CDR2 SNEGSKA (reference sequence).

This clonotype has a count of ten or more. J is TRBJ1-6 and V is TRBV9, with D possibly being TRBD1 (6 bases). V dropped 4 bases and J dropped 8 bases, with 16 bases sitting between them. The germline CDR1 and CDR2 sequences are SGDLS and YYNGEE. The CDR3 runs to 15 residues. The CDR3 DNA reads TGTGCCAGCAGCTTGTCCGGGACACTGGATTCACCCCTCCACTTT. Translation gives CASSLSGTLDSPLHF.

V usage is TRBV4-1 and J usage is TRBJ2-7; the match to TRBD2 covers 9 bases. The CDR3 consists of 16 residues. The germline V gene encodes CDR1 MGHRA and CDR2 YSYEKL. V lost 1 base and J lost 0; bases outside the gene matches: 4. This CDR3 reads CASSQGASGISYEQYF. The DNA of the CDR3 is TGCGCCAGCAGCCAAGGAGCTAGCGGGATCTCCTACGAGCAGTACTTC.

This clonotype was detected many times. The V call is TRBV6-2 or TRBV6-3, the J call TRBJ1-1; D is undetermined. Trimming took 0 bases from V and 6 from J, leaving 17 bases between them. Germline V gives CDR1 MNHEY, CDR2 SVGEGT. The CDR3 totals 16 residues. For the CDR3, the DNA is TGTGCCAGCAGTTACTCGATCCGTATCGGGAGCCCTGAAGCTTTCTTT. Its protein is CASSYSIRIGSPEAFF.

Ten or more counts support this clonotype. V gene TRBV28 combines with J gene TRBJ1-5, with D maybe TRBD1 (6 bases). Germline V gives CDR1 MDHEN, CDR2 SYDVKM. V lost 3 bases and J lost 7, with 16 bases in between. CDR3 length equals 15 residues. DNA for the CDR3: TGTGCCAGCAGTTTGGGGACACTGTATATGCAGCCCCAGCATTTT. Translating gives CASSLGTLYMQPQHF. Combining the CDR3 with reference TRBV28 and TRBJ1-5 gives the whole variable domain DVKVTQSSRYLVKRTGEKVFLECVQDMDHENMFWYRQDPGLGLRLIYFSYDVKMKEKGDIPEGYSVSREKKERFSLILESASTNQTSMYLCASSLGTLYMQPQHFGDGTRLSIL.